This TCR beta chain was recorded in a study of blood T cell repertoires in COVID-19. Across the study: Both acute and convalescent COVID-19 samples were obtained from the United States, Italy and Spain. Sources were T cells, B-cell-depleted T cells, or PBMCs; the material itself was cDNA or gDNA.

In the original analysis: Reference gene primer amplification gave estimated nucleated cell counts. The table came from immunoSEQ multiplex PCR; TCRdb's copy has only in-frame clones and leaves some out. V and J calls and clone size are those listed in that table; D and trimming were worked out from the DNA. The sample shows some 56,000 clones, 73% of them seen only once. This CDR3 region has 15 residues. Trimming cost V 8 bases and J 2 bases; bases outside gene matches: 12. Germline V gene sequence: CDR1 MNHEY, CDR2 SMNVEV (reference sequence). The sequencing input was peripheral blood. The chain joins TRBV27 to TRBJ2-7; 7 bases align to TRBD2. This TCR came from a woman aged 50 to 60 with active or convalescent COVID-19. The CDR3 protein is CASRLLTGGPYEQYF. CDR3 bases: TGTGCCAGCCGTCTTCTCACGGGAGGACCCTACGAGCAGTACTTC.